A single sample is the source of the 30 T cell receptor beta chains below, sequenced in a study of tumor-infiltrating lymphocytes in primary liver carcinoma. Both blood RNA, taken from unsorted whole blood, and germline DNA were extracted. The input was around 0.5 ug total RNA; TCR beta cDNA was made from it with a constant-region primer. Slightly modified ARM-PCR, run as three nested multiplex PCR rounds, produced the TCR beta libraries. Each of the first two PCR rounds ran approximately 11 cycles with TRBV1-TRBV30 forward and C-beta reverse primers. TCRdb recomputed calls from the multiplex PCR reads with MiXCR, one row per CDR3 protein. This table holds just over 300,000 distinct CDR3 sequences, 45% to 70% found once. The sample taken for sequencing was peripheral blood. Source of these receptors: a woman aged 25 to 39 with primary liver carcinoma and hepatitis B virus infection.

This clonotype has ten or more counts. V and J are TRBV6-6 and TRBJ2-1, with unresolved D. Between the trimmed V and J ends, which lost 4 bases and 9 bases, there was a span of 7 bases. From germline, CDR1 is MNHNY and CDR2 SVGAGI (reference sequence). CDR3 length: 11 residues. The CDR3 here is CASSLSSEQFF. The CDR3 DNA sequence: TGTGCCAGCAGTTTATCCAGTGAGCAGTTCTTC.

This clonotype has just one count. The conserved phenylalanine or tryptophan is not found at the CDR3 terminus, so this likely reflects a read error. This chain connects TRBV12-3 or TRBV12-4 to TRBJ1-5, with D possibly matching TRBD1 (6 bases). There are 14 residues in the CDR3. V lost 7 bases, J lost 4 bases, and 14 bases lay in between. CDR3 region: CASNRGGRNQPQHL. CDR3 DNA sequence: TGTGCCAGCAACCGTGGGGGGCGGAATCAGCCCCAGCATCTT.

In this sample, this clonotype turned up a few times. The V and J genes are TRBV10-3 and TRBJ2-1; D is possibly TRBD2 (6 bases). Trimming pared 4 bases from V and 5 bases from J, leaving 18 bases between. This CDR3 region has 16 residues. Germline CDR1 reads ENHRY; CDR2 reads SYGVKD. The CDR3 DNA reads TGTGCCATCAGTGCTTCGATGGCGGGAAGAAACAATGAGCAGTTCTTC. This codes for CAISASMAGRNNEQFF.

This chain links TRBV6-1 with TRBJ1-5, with D uncertain. Trimming cost V 4 bases and J 3 bases, with 7 bases left between them. The CDR3 loop spans 13 amino acids. The germline gives CDR1 MNHNS, CDR2 SASEGT. The CDR3 region has the DNA TGTGCCAGCAGTGGGCAGACCAATCAGCCCCAGCATTTT. Its translation: CASSGQTNQPQHF.

J is TRBJ2-4 and V is TRBV12-3 or TRBV12-4, with 9 bases matching TRBD2. The CDR3 covers 14 residues. The CDR3 DNA reads TGTGCTAACAGTTTAGGGCGGGAGGGGAACATTCAGTACTTC. It encodes CANSLGREGNIQYF.

Regarding this clonotype: A much more abundant neighbour one base away suggests this may be a read error. The gene calls are TRBV4-1 and TRBJ1-5; D uncertain. The CDR3 loop spans 15 amino acids. Trimming took 4 bases from V and 5 from J, leaving 15 bases between them. CDR1 is MGHRA and CDR2 is YSYEKL in the germline V gene. CDR3 nucleotides: TGCGCCAGCAGCCTCCGACGGGGAAAGGATCAGCCCCAGCATTTT. Its protein is CASSLRRGKDQPQHF.

This clonotype was observed a single time. One junction end does not reproduce the germline sequence, and a read error may be involved. The chain couples TRBV7-9 to TRBJ2-7; D is ambiguous. The germline V gene has CDR1 SEHNR and CDR2 FQNEAQ (reference sequence). The CDR3 contains 11 residues. The CDR3 reads CVSKTSYEQYF. The CDR3 DNA is TGTGTCAGCAAGACCTCCTACGAGCAGTACTTC.

The V and J genes are TRBV4-1 and TRBJ1-5, with TRBD1 as a possible D gene (6 bases). Trimming pared 0 bases from V and 5 bases from J, leaving 17 bases between. This CDR3 comprises 17 residues. Germline lookup yields CDR1 MGHRA and CDR2 YSYEKL. The CDR3: CASSQDRSRGVDQPQHF. DNA for the CDR3: TGCGCCAGCAGCCAAGATCGGAGCAGGGGAGTCGATCAGCCCCAGCATTTT.

On this clonotype itself: Without the conserved terminal phenylalanine or tryptophan, this CDR3 likely stems from a read error. The DNA is omitted, as the CDR3 cannot be located on it reliably, and the CDR3 follows TCRdb's listing. V usage is TRBV11-3 and J usage is TRBJ2-2. Looked up from germline, CDR1 is SGHNT and CDR2 is YENEEA. The CDR3 length is 11 residues, termini included. CDR3 in amino acids: CASSLSGEPFL.

In its sample, this clonotype was seen many times. This chain joins TRBV29-1 and TRBJ2-1, with 11 bases lining up with TRBD2. This CDR3 is 14 amino acids long. Trimming at V came to 4 bases and at J to 7 bases, leaving 6 bases not matched to a gene. CDR1 and CDR2 from the germline V gene are SQVTM and ANQGSEA. The CDR3: CSVVKTSGENEQFF. CDR3 DNA sequence: TGCAGCGTTGTTAAGACTAGCGGGGAAAATGAGCAGTTCTTC.

The chain employs TRBV10-3 and TRBJ2-3; TRBD1 matches at 9 bases. With 11 bases clipped from V and 4 bases from J, the junction kept 7 bases outside the gene matches. Germline loops: CDR1 ENHRY, CDR2 SYGVKD. There are 13 residues in the CDR3. The CDR3 DNA reads as TGTGCCGTACAGGGGGCGCCCGCAGATACGCAGTATTTT. It translates to CAVQGAPADTQYF.

The chain uses TRBV12-5 and TRBJ2-1, with 7 bases that match TRBD2. The CDR3 is made up of 13 amino acids. CDR1 is LGHNT and CDR2 is FRNRAP in the germline V gene. CDR3 sequence: CGFAGDDLNEQFF. Here the CDR3 DNA reads TGTGGGTTTGCGGGGGACGACCTCAATGAGCAGTTCTTC. Full variable domain (remainder filled in from reference TRBV12-5 and TRBJ2-1): DARVTQTPRHKVTEMGQEVTMRCQPILGHNTVFWYRQTMMQGLELLAYFRNRAPLDDSGMPKDRFSAEMPDATLATLKIQPSEPRDSAVYFCGFAGDDLNEQFFGPGTRLTVL.

This chain connects TRBV12-3 or TRBV12-4 to TRBJ2-1; 8 bases align to TRBD2. The CDR3 sequence is 11 residues long. The J segment lost 16 bases and the V segment lost 6 bases, leaving 8 bases of the junction unmatched. The CDR3 reads CASRSWTSLFF. The CDR3 DNA is TGTGCCAGCAGATCTTGGACTAGCCTCTTCTTC.

Concerning this clonotype: Compared with germline, one end of the junction differs, possibly owing to a read error. V is TRBV4-1 and J is TRBJ2-1; 11 bases line up with TRBD2. Germline CDR1 reads MGHRA; CDR2 reads YSYEKL. This CDR3 region has 14 residues. The CDR3 DNA is TGTGCCAGCAGCCAAAAACTAGCGGGAGTCAGGCAGTTCTTC. Its translation: CASSQKLAGVRQFF.

The V and J genes are TRBV6-2 or TRBV6-3 and TRBJ2-7; TRBD2 is a possible D gene (8 bases). The V gene lost 6 bases and the J gene lost 4 bases, with 19 bases spanning the gap. The CDR3 length is 15 residues. Looked up from germline, CDR1 is MNHEY and CDR2 is SVGEGT. The CDR3 reads CASSRGAGGPYEQYF. CDR3 DNA: TGTGCCAGCAGCAGGGGGGCGGGAGGCCCTTACGAGCAGTACTTC.

This clonotype was detected only a few times. The CDR3 spells CASSIAGTGRETQYF. Written as DNA, the CDR3 is TGTGCCAGCAGCATCGCCGGGACAGGGCGGGAGACCCAGTACTTC. This chain joins TRBV7-9 and TRBJ2-5; 9 bases align to TRBD1. The CDR3 has 15 amino acids. The germline CDR1 and CDR2 sequences are SEHNR and FQNEAQ (reference sequence). Unmatched junction bases numbered 9, after V lost 5 bases and J lost 5 bases. The full variable domain, its missing parts supplied by reference TRBV7-9 and TRBJ2-5, is DTGVSQNPRHKITKRGQNVTFRCDPISEHNRLYWYRQTLGQGPEFLTYFQNEAQLEKSRLLSDRFSAERPKGSFSTLEIQRTEQGDSAMYLCASSIAGTGRETQYFGPGTRLLVL.

As concerns this clonotype: Mismatch with germline at one junction end may stem from a read error. This chain connects TRBV6-5 to TRBJ2-1; D is undetermined. The CDR3 is 12 amino acids. Germline loops: CDR1 MNHEY, CDR2 SVGAGI. The DNA of the CDR3 is TGTGCCAACAGTTATTCGAAAGATGAGCAGTTCTTC. This translates into CANSYSKDEQFF.

Of note for this clonotype: Since no conserved phenylalanine or tryptophan closes the CDR3, a read error is the likely cause. This chain uses TRBV29-1 with TRBJ2-7, with D possibly TRBD1 on 6 matching bases. The germline V gene encodes CDR1 SQVTM and CDR2 ANQGSEA. The CDR3 runs 16 residues. CDR3 DNA: TGTAGCGCTAGAGGGATCCGGGACGGACAGACCTACGAGCAGTACTTA. Its protein product is CSARGIRDGQTYEQYL.

For this clonotype: The junction and the germline gene differ at one end; a read error may be behind it. The V and J genes are TRBV7-9 and TRBJ2-5, with D perhaps TRBD1 or TRBD2 (5 bases each). Germline CDR1 and CDR2: SEHNR and FQNEAQ (reference sequence). The CDR3 length is 15 residues. The CDR3 region has the DNA TGTACCAGCAGGCCCCCGGGGACGGACAAAGAGACCCAGTACTTC. This translates into CTSRPPGTDKETQYF.

Turning to this clonotype: A much larger clone differs by one base, so this may be a read error. The chain is built from TRBV7-8 and TRBJ1-2; D ambiguous. The CDR3 runs 13 residues. The germline V and J ends were trimmed by 7 bases and 4 bases, with 13 bases remaining between them. Germline CDR1 SGHVS, CDR2 FQNEAQ. The CDR3 here is CASNLQKGYGYTF. In DNA, the CDR3 is TGTGCCAGCAACCTGCAGAAAGGCTATGGCTACACCTTC.

The chain joins TRBV5-1 to TRBJ2-1; a weak D match, TRBD2 (6 bases). Germline V gene lookup returns CDR1 SGHRS and CDR2 YFSETQ. CDR3 length equals 15 residues. Trimming removed 4 bases from V and 5 bases from J, with 16 bases in between. CDR3 sequence (DNA): TGCGCCAGCAGCCCCTCCCTAGCGCTAGACAATGAGCAGTTCTTC. Protein product: CASSPSLALDNEQFF.

The gene calls are TRBV14 and TRBJ2-2; the D is unclear. Germline loops: CDR1 SGHDN, CDR2 FVKESK. The CDR3 has 16 amino acids. Trimming left V 1 base short and J 2 bases short, with 11 bases between. CDR3 bases: TGTGCCAGCAGCCAAGTATTGACTTTTAACACCGGGGAGCTGTTTTTT. It encodes CASSQVLTFNTGELFF.

CDR3 coding DNA: TGTGCCAGTAGATCTGGGACTAGTGTCACAGATACGCAGTATTTT. Encoded protein: CASRSGTSVTDTQYF. The chain has TRBV2 and TRBJ2-3; the match to TRBD2 covers 8 bases. CDR1 and CDR2 from the germline V gene are SNHLY and FYNNEI. This CDR3 comprises 15 residues. Trimming removed 9 bases from V and 2 bases from J; junction bases left unmatched: 10.

About this clonotype: One end of the junction does not line up with germline, which may come from a read error. The chain is built from TRBV7-9 and TRBJ2-1, with D possibly being TRBD2 (5 bases). The CDR3 is 18 residues long. The V gene's germline CDR1 is SEHNR and CDR2 FQNEAQ (reference sequence). The chain's CDR3 is CARSSMVGERNTLNEQFF. CDR3 DNA: TGTGCCAGAAGCTCGATGGTTGGGGAGCGGAACACGCTTAATGAGCAGTTCTTC.

This clonotype has just one count. The V gene is TRBV12-3 or TRBV12-4, the J gene TRBJ2-1; D not certain. The CDR3 covers 14 residues. The germline V and J ends were trimmed by 8 bases and 5 bases, with 16 bases remaining between them. The CDR3 is CASLIAPFDNEQFF. The CDR3 region has the DNA TGTGCCAGCCTCATAGCTCCCTTCGACAATGAGCAGTTCTTC.

In regard to this clonotype: Being one base from a much bigger clone, this may be a read error. This chain uses TRBV6-5 with TRBJ1-6, with unresolved D. The CDR3 contains 12 residues. In germline, CDR1 is MNHEY, CDR2 SVGAGI. Trimming left V 2 bases short and J 11 bases short, with 7 bases between. CDR3 in amino acids: CASSYPDPPLHF. The CDR3 DNA is TGTGCCAGCAGTTACCCTGATCCACCCCTCCACTTT.

In regard to this clonotype: Mismatch with germline at one junction end may stem from a read error. The chain combines TRBV12-3 or TRBV12-4 with TRBJ2-7; 7 positions match TRBD1. CDR3 length: 15 amino acids. This CDR3 is CAGSFLTGPSYEQYF. As DNA, the CDR3 is TGTGCCGGCAGTTTCCTGACAGGGCCCTCCTACGAGCAGTACTTC.

The chain joins TRBV4-2 to TRBJ2-3; D may be TRBD2 (7 bases). Germline CDR1 reads LGHNA; CDR2 reads YNFKEQ. Trimming left V 1 base short and J 4 bases short, with 12 bases between. The CDR3 has 15 amino acids. The CDR3 spells CASSQGGAGADTQYF. The CDR3, as DNA: TGTGCCAGCAGCCAAGGGGGGGCGGGAGCAGATACGCAGTATTTT.

The J gene is TRBJ1-3, the V gene TRBV7-6; D might be TRBD1 (6 bases). The CDR3 is 16 residues long. The germline V gene has CDR1 SGHVS and CDR2 FNYEAQ. V lost 5 bases to trimming and J lost 5 bases, with 19 bases between them. The CDR3 loop reads CASSQVSGTFRNTIYF. Written as DNA, the CDR3 is TGTGCCAGCAGCCAAGTATCCGGGACATTCAGAAACACCATATATTTT.

Points on this clonotype: One junction end does not reproduce the germline sequence, and a read error may be involved. The V and J genes are TRBV4-3 and TRBJ1-2; D remains unclear. The germline V gene encodes CDR1 LGHNA and CDR2 YSLEER. The CDR3 runs to 14 residues. The CDR3 loop is CASSAELEIYGYIF. As DNA, the CDR3 is TGCGCCAGTAGCGCTGAGTTGGAAATCTATGGCTACATCTTC.